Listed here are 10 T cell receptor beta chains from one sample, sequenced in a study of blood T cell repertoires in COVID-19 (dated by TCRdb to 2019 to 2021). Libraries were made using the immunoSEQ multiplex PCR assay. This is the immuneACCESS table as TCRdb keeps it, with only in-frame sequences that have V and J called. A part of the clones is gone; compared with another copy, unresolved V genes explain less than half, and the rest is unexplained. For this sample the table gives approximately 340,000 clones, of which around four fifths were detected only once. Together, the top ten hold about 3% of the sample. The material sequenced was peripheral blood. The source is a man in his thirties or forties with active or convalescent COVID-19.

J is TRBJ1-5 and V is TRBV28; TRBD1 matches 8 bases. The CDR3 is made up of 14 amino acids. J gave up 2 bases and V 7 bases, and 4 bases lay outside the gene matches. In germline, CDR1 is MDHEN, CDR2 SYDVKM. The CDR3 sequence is CASTPTGGNQPQHF. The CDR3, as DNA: TGTGCCAGCACCCCGACAGGGGGCAATCAGCCCCAGCATTTT.

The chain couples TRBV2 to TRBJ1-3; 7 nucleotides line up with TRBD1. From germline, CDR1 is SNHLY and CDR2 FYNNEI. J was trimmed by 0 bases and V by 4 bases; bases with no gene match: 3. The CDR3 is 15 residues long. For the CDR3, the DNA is TGTGCCAGCAGTGGTTGGGACAGCTCTGGAAACACCATATATTTT. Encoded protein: CASSGWDSSGNTIYF.

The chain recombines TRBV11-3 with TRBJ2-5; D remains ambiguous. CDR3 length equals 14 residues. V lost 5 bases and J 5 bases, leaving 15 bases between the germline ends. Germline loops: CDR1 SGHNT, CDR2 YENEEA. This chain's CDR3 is CASSRTGSLETQYF. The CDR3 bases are TGTGCCAGCAGCCGCACCGGGTCCCTGGAGACCCAGTACTTC.

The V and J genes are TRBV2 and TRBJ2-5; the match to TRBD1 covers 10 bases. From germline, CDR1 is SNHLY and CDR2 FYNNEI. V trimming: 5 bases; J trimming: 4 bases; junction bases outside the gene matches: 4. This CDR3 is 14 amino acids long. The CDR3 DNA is TGTGCCAGCAGTTCCGACAGGGGGCGAGAGACCCAGTACTTC. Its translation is CASSSDRGRETQYF.

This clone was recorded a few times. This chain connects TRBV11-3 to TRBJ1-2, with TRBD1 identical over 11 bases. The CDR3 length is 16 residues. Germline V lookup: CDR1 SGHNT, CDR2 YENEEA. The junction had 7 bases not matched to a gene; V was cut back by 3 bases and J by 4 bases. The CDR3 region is CASSLDRGPGGYGYTF. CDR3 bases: TGTGCCAGCAGCTTGGACAGGGGGCCAGGTGGCTATGGCTACACCTTC.

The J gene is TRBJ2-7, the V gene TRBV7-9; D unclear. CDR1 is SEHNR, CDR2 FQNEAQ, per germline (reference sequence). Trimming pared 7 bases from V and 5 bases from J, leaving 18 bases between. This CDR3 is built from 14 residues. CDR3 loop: CASTSSLRGDEQYF. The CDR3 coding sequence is TGTGCCAGCACTTCCTCCCTTCGAGGAGACGAGCAGTACTTC.

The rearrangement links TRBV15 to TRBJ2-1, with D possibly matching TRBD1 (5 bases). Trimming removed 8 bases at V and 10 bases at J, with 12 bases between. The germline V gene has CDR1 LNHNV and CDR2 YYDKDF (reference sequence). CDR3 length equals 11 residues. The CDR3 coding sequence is TGTGCCACCTCCGTCCCAGGGGAGCAGTTCTTC. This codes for CATSVPGEQFF.

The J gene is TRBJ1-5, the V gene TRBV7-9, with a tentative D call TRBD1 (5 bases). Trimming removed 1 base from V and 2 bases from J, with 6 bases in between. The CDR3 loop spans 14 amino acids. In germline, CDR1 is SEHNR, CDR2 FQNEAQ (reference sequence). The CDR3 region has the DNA TGTGCCAGCAGCTTAGAGGGGCGCAATCAGCCCCAGCATTTT. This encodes CASSLEGRNQPQHF.

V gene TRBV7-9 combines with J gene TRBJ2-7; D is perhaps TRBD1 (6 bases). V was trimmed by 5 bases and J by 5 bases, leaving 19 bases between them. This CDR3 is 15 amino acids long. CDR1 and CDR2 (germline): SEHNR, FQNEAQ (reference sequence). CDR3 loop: CASSPRDRQLNEQYF. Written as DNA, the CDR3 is TGTGCCAGCAGCCCACGTGACAGGCAACTAAACGAGCAGTACTTC.

The DNA for the CDR3 is TGCAGCGCTAGGACTAGCGGAAGCTACGAGCAGTACTTC. Its translation is CSARTSGSYEQYF. V is TRBV29-1 and J is TRBJ2-7; 10 bases are a match to TRBD2. Trimming cost V 7 bases and J 3 bases; bases outside gene matches: 6. The CDR3 has 13 amino acids. Per the germline V gene, CDR1 is SQVTM and CDR2 is ANQGSEA.